This TCR beta chain was documented in a study of blood T cell repertoires in COVID-19. Study overall: Specimens from acute and convalescent COVID-19 originated in the United States, Italy and Spain. From T cells, B-cell-depleted T cells, or PBMCs came the material, which was cDNA or gDNA.

Original handling: Amplification of reference gene primers provided the estimated nucleated cell counts. Generated by immunoSEQ multiplex PCR, the TCRdb table keeps only in-frame clones and is missing some. V and J calls plus clone size are reproduced from that table; the DNA served to infer D and trimming. The table shows 170,000 or so clones, with approximately 86% occurring only once. This CDR3 comprises 14 residues. V was clipped by 4 bases and J by 3 bases, with 9 bases between them. Germline loops: CDR1 KGHDR, CDR2 SFDVKD. The receptor's source is a man aged 50 to 59 with active or convalescent COVID-19. Sequencing was performed on peripheral blood. The chain uses TRBV24-1 and TRBJ2-1; D is unresolved. The CDR3 coding sequence is TGTGCCACCAGTGACCCCGGGTACTACAATGAGCAGTTCTTC. It translates to CATSDPGYYNEQFF.